A single TCR beta chain is shown here with its context. The antigen is undetermined. Trimming removed 0 bases from V and 4 bases from J, with 13 bases in between. CDR3 length equals 16 residues. Germline V gives CDR1 MNHEY, CDR2 SMNVEV (reference sequence). These data originate in a study of shared clonotypes between healthy human individuals. Whole-study context: CD4 naive cells filled three plates per donor, CD4 memory three, CD8 naive two and CD8 memory one.

Overall study findings and caveats: An effect of sequencing depth on clonotype sharing among donors was expected. Non-shared clonotypes were found to have lower generation probabilities than the clonotypes that were shared by all four of the sorted-subset donors.

Naive CD8 cells lacked CD45RO, underwent positive selection for CCR7 and left out terminally differentiated effector memory CD45RA+ cells. How the authors handled the data: Because ImmunoSEQ provided only junction sequences with no quality scores, the filtering differed. This table comes from immunoSEQ multiplex PCR, and its TCRdb copy is limited to in-frame clones, with some not included. V and J calls and clone size come straight from that table; D and trimming were deduced from the DNA. This table holds approximately 2,000,000 clones, 80% to 95% found once. The chain couples TRBV27 to TRBJ1-5; D is ambiguous. The sequence was obtained from a man between 18 and 35 years old in good health. Some clones in this sample may be carry-over from other donors' samples. The sample consisted of naive CD8+ T cells from PBMCs. The CDR3 bases are TGTGCCAGCAGTTTATCTTTGGGAGAAAGAAATCAGCCCCAGCATTTT. It translates to CASSLSLGERNQPQHF.